This T cell receptor beta chain was captured by sequencing in a study of beta chain features in type 1 diabetes. Regarding the study as a whole: Moderate but significant shortening of TCRB CDR3s was recorded in all four CD4+ subsets from Type 1 diabetes patients. A closer apparent resemblance between naive, central memory and Treg TCRB repertoires was seen in patients than in healthy donors.

Germline V gene lookup returns CDR1 SNHLY and CDR2 FYNNEI. CDR3 length: 13 amino acids. V lost 5 bases to trimming and J lost 6 bases, with 13 bases between them. Regarding this clone: Its antigen is unidentified.

Since all of the isolated RNA was reverse transcribed, expressed TCRB transcripts were what got sequenced. TCRdb's table, derived via immunoSEQ multiplex PCR, lists solely in-frame clones and lacks some. The sample includes roughly 370,000 clones, roughly 13% of them seen just once. This receptor was taken from a man aged 25-45 years in good health. The V gene is TRBV2, the J gene TRBJ1-1; D gene unclear. The sequenced sample consisted of naive CD4+ T cells from blood. CDR3 sequence: CASSSDLPPEAFF. DNA of the CDR3: TGTGCCAGCAGTTCAGACTTGCCCCCTGAAGCTTTCTTT.